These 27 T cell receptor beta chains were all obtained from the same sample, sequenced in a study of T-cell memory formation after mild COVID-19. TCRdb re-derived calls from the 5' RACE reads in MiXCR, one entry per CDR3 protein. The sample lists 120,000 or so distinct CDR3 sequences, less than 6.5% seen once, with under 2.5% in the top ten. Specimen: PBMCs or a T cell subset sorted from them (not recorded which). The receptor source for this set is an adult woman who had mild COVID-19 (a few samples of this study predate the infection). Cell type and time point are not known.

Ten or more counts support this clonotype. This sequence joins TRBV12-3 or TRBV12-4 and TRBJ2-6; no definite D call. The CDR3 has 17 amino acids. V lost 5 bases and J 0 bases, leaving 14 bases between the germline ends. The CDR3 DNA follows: TGTGCCAGCAGTCGGTCCGGGTCCCCCTCTGGGGCCAACGTCCTGACTTTC. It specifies CASSRSGSPSGANVLTF.

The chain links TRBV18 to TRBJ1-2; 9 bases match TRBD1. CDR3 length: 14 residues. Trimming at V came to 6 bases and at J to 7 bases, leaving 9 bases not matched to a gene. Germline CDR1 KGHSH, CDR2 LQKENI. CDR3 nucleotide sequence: TGTGCCAGCTCCAGACAGGGGGAGAATCTTGGCTACACCTTC. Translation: CASSRQGENLGYTF.

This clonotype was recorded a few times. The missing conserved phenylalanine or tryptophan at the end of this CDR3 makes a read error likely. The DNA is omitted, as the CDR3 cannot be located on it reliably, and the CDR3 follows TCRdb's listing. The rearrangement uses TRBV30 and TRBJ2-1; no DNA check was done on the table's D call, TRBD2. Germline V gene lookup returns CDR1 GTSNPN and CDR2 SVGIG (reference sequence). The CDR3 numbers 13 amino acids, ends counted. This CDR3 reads CAWMGRDGRFQYL.

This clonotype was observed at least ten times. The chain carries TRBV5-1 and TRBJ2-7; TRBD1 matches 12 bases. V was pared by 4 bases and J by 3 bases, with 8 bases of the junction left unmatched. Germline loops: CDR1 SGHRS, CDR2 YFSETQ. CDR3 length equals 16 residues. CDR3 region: CASSVGQGAPFYEQYF. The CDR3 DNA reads TGCGCCAGCAGCGTGGGACAGGGGGCCCCATTCTACGAGCAGTACTTC.

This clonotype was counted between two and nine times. The CDR3 region is CASSQGGASNYGYTF. The CDR3 DNA follows: TGTGCCAGCAGCCAAGGAGGGGCGTCTAACTATGGCTACACCTTC. The chain employs TRBV3-1 and TRBJ1-2, with D tentatively TRBD1 (5 bases). Germline loops: CDR1 LGHDT, CDR2 YNNKEL (reference sequence). CDR3 length equals 15 residues. The V gene lost 1 base and the J gene lost 0 bases, with 9 bases spanning the gap.

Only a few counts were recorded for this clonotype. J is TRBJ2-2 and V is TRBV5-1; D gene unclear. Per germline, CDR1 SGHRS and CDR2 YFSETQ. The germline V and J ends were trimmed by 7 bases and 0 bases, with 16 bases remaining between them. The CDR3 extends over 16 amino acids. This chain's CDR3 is CASAHPDTSNTGELFF. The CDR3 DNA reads TGCGCCAGCGCACATCCCGACACCTCGAACACCGGGGAGCTGTTTTTT.

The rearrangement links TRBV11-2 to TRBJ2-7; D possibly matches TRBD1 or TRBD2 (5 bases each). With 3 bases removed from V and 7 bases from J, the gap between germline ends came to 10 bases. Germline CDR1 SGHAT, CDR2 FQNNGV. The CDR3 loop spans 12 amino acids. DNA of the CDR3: TGTGCCAGCAGCTTCGGGACGGGGGAGCAGTACTTC. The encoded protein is CASSFGTGEQYF. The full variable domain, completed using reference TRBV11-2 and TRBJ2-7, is EAGVAQSPRYKIIEKRQSVAFWCNPISGHATLYWYQQILGQGPKLLIQFQNNGVVDDSQLPKDRFSAERLKGVDSTLKIQPAKLEDSAVYLCASSFGTGEQYFGPGTRLTVT.

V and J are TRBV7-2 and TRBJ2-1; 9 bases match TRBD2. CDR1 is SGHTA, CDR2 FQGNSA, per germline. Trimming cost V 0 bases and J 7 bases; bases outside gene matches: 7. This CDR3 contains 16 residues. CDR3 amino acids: CASSLASSGTSNEQFF. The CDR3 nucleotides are TGTGCCAGCAGCTTAGCCTCTAGCGGGACGAGTAATGAGCAGTTCTTC. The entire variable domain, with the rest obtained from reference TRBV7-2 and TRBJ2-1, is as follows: GAGVSQSPSNKVTEKGKDVELRCDPISGHTALYWYRQSLGQGLEFLIYFQGNSAPDKSGLPSDRFSAERTGGSVSTLTIQRTQQEDSAVYLCASSLASSGTSNEQFFGPGTRLTVL.

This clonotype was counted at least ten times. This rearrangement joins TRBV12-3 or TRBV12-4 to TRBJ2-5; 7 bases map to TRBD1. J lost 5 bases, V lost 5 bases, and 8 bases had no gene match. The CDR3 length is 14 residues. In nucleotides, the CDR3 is TGTGCCAGCAGTCTCTCGGACAGGAGGGAGACCCAGTACTTC. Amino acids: CASSLSDRRETQYF.

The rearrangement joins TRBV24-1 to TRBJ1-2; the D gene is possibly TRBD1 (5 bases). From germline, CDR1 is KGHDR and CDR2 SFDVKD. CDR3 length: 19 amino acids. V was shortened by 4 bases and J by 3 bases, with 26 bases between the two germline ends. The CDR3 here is CATSEIPRRQNYYDYGYTF. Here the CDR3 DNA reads TGTGCCACCAGTGAGATCCCCAGAAGACAGAACTACTATGACTATGGCTACACCTTC.

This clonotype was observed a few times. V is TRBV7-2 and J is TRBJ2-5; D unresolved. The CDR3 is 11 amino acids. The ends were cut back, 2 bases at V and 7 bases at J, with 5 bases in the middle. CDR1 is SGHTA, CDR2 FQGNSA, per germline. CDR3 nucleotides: TGTGCCAGCAGCTTATCCGGGACCCAGTACTTC. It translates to CASSLSGTQYF.

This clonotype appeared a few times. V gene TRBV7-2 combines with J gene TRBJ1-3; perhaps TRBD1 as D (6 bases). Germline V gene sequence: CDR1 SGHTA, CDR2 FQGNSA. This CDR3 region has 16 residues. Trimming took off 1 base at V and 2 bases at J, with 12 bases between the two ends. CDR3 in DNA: TGTGCCAGCAGCTTAGTAGGGGGGCAGGCTGGAAACACCATATATTTT. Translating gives CASSLVGGQAGNTIYF.

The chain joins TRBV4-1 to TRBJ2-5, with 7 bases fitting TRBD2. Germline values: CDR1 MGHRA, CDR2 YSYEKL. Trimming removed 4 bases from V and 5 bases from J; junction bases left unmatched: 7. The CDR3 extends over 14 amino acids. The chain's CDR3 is CASSLSGLWETQYF. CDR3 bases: TGCGCCAGCAGCCTTAGCGGGCTCTGGGAGACCCAGTACTTC.

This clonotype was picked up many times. The CDR3 DNA reads as TGTGCCAGCAGCCCACGACTAGCGGAGATCACAGATACGCAGTATTTT. Protein: CASSPRLAEITDTQYF. V and J are TRBV7-2 and TRBJ2-3, with 9 bases fitting TRBD2. V trimming: 5 bases; J trimming: 2 bases; junction bases outside the gene matches: 8. Germline V gene data show CDR1 as SGHTA and CDR2 as FQGNSA. The CDR3 contains 16 residues.

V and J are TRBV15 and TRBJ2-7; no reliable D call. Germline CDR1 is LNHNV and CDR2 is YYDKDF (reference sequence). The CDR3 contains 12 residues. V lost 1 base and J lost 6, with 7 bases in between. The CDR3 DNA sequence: TGTGCCACCAGCAGAGCGCTCAGCGAGCAGTACTTC. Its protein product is CATSRALSEQYF.

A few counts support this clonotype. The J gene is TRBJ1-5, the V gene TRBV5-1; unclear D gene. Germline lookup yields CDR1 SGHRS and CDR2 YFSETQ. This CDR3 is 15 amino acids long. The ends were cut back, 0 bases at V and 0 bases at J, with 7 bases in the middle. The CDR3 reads CASSLDGNSNQPQHF. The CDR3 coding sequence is TGCGCCAGCAGCTTGGACGGTAATAGCAATCAGCCCCAGCATTTT.

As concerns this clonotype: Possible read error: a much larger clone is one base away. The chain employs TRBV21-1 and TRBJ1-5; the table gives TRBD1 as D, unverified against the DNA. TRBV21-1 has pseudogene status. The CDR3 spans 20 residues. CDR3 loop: CASSKLHMDSGTYSNKPQHF. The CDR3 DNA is TGTGCCAGCAGCAAACTCCACATGGATTCAGGGACGTATAGCAATAAGCCCCAGCATTTT.

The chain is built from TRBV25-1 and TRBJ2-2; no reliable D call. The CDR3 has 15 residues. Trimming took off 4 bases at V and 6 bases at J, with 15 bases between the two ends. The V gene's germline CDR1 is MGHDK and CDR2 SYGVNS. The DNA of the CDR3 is TGTGCCAGCAGTGTGAAGTCTATTAGGGCCGGGGAGCTGTTTTTT. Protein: CASSVKSIRAGELFF. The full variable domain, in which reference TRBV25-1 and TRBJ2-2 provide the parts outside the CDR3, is EADIYQTPRYLVIGTGKKITLECSQTMGHDKMYWYQQDPGMELHLIHYSYGVNSTEKGDLSSESTVSRIRTEHFPLTLESARPSHTSQYLCASSVKSIRAGELFFGEGSRLTVL.

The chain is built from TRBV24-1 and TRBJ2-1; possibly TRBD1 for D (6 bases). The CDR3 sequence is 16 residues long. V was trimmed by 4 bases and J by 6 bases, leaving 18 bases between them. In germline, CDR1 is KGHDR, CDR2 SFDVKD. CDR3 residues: CATSDPRTVGGNEQFF. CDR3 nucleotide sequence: TGTGCCACCAGTGACCCCAGGACAGTAGGTGGCAATGAGCAGTTCTTC.

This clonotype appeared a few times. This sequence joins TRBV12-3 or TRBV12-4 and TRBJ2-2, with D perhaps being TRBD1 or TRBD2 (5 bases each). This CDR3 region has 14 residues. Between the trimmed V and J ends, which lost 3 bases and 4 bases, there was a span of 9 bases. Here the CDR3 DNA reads TGTGCCAGCAGTTTTGCAGGGACCACCGGGGAGCTGTTTTTT. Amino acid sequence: CASSFAGTTGELFF.

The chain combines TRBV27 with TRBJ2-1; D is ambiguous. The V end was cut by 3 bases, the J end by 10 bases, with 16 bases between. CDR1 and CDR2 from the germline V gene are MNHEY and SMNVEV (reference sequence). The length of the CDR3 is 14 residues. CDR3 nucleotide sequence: TGTGCCAGCAGTTTTGGCAGAACCGCTGGGGAGCAGTTCTTC. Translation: CASSFGRTAGEQFF.

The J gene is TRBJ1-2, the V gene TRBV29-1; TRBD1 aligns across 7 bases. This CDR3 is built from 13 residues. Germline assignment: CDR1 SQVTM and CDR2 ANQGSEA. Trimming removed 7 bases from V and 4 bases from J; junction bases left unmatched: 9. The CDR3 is CSGSQGEGYGYTF. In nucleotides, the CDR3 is TGCAGCGGCTCCCAGGGGGAAGGCTATGGCTACACCTTC.

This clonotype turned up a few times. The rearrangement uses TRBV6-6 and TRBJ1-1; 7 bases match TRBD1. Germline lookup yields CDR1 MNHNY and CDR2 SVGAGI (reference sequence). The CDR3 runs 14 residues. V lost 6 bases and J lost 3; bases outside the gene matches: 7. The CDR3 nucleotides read TGTGCCAGCAGAAGACAGGGAAGGGACACTGAAGCTTTCTTT. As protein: CASRRQGRDTEAFF.

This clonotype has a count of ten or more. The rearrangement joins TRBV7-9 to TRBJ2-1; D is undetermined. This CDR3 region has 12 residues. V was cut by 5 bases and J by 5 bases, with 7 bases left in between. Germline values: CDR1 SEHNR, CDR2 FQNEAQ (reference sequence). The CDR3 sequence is CASSQDHNEQFF. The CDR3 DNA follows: TGTGCCAGCAGCCAGGATCACAATGAGCAGTTCTTC.

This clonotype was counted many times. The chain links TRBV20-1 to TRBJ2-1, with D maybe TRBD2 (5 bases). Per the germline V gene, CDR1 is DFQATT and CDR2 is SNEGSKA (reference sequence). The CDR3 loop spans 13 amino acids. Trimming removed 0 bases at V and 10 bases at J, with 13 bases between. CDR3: CSARDAGPREQFF. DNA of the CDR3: TGCAGTGCTAGAGATGCGGGCCCCAGGGAGCAGTTCTTC.

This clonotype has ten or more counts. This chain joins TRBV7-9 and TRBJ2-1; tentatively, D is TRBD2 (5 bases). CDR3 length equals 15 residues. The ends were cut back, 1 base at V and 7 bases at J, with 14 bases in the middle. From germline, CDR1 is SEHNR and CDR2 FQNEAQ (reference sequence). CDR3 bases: TGTGCCAGCAGCTTAGTTATGTTCGGACTTAATGAGCAGTTCTTC. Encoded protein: CASSLVMFGLNEQFF.

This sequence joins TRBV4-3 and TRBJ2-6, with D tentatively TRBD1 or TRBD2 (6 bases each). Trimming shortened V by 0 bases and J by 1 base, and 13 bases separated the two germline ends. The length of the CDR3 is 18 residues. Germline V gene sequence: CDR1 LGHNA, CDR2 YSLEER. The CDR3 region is CASSQDQPGASGANVLTF. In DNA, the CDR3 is TGCGCCAGCAGCCAAGACCAGCCGGGGGCATCTGGGGCCAACGTCCTGACTTTC.